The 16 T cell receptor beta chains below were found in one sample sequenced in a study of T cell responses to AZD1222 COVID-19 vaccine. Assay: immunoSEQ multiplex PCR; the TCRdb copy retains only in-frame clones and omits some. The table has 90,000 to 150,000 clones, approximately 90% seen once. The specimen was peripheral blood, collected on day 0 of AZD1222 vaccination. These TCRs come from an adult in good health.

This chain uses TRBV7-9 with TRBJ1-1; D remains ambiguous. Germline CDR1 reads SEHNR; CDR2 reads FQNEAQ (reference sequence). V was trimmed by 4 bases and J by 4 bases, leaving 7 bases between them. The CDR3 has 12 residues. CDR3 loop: CASSSVGTEAFF. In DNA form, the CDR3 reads TGTGCCAGCAGCTCGGTCGGCACTGAAGCTTTCTTT. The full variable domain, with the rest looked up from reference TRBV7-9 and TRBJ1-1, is DTGVSQNPRHKITKRGQNVTFRCDPISEHNRLYWYRQTLGQGPEFLTYFQNEAQLEKSRLLSDRFSAERPKGSFSTLEIQRTEQGDSAMYLCASSSVGTEAFFGQGTRLTVV.

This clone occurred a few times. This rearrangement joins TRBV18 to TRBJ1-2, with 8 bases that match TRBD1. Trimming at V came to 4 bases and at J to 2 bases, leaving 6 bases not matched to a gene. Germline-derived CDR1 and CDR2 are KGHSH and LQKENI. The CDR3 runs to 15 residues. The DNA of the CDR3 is TGTGCCAGCTCACTCGACAGGGGAGGGAACTATGGCTACACCTTC. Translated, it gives CASSLDRGGNYGYTF.

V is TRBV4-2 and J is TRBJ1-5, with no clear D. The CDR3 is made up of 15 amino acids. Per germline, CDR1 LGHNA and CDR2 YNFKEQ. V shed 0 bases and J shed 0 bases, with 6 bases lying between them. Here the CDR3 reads CASSQDNGSNQPQHF. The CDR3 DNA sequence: TGTGCCAGCAGCCAAGATAACGGTAGCAATCAGCCCCAGCATTTT.

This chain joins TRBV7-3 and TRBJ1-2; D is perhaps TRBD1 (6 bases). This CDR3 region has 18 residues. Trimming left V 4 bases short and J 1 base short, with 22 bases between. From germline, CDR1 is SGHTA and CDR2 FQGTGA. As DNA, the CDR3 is TGTGCCAGCAGCTACGGACAGCCCTATTCACACCTTAACTATGGCTACACCTTC. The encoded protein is CASSYGQPYSHLNYGYTF.

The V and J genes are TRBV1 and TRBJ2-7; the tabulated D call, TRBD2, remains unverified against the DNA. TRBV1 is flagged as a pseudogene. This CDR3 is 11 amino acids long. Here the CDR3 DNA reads TGCACCAGCGGCGGTTCCTACGAGCAGTACTTC. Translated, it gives CTSGGSYEQYF.

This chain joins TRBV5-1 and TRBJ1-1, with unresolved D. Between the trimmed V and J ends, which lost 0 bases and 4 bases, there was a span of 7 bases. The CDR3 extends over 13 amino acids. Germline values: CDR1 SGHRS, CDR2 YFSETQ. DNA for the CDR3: TGCGCCAGCAGCTTGGCCTTTAGCACTGAAGCTTTCTTT. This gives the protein CASSLAFSTEAFF.

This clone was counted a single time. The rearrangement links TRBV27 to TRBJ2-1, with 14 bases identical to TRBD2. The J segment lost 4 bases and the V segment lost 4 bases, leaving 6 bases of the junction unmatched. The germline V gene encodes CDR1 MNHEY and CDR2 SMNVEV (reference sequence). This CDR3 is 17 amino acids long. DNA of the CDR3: TGTGCCAGCAGTTCCCCGGGACTAGCGGGGGCTTACAATGAGCAGTTCTTC. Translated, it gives CASSSPGLAGAYNEQFF.

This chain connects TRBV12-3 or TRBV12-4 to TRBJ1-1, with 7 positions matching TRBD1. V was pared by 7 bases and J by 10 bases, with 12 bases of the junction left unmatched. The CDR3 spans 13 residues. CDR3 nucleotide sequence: TGTGCCAGCACCCGACAGGGCAGGGCGGGAGCTTTCTTT. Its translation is CASTRQGRAGAFF.

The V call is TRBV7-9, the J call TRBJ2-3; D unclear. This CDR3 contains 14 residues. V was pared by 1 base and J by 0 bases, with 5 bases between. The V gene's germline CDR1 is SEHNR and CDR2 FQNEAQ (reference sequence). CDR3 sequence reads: CASSLGHSTDTQYF. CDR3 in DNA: TGTGCCAGCAGCTTAGGTCATAGCACAGATACGCAGTATTTT.

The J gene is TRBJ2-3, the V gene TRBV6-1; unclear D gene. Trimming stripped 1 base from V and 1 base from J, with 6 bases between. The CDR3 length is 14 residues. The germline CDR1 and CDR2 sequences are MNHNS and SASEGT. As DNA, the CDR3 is TGTGCCAGCAGTGAAGGGGTGGGCACAGATACGCAGTATTTT. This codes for CASSEGVGTDTQYF.

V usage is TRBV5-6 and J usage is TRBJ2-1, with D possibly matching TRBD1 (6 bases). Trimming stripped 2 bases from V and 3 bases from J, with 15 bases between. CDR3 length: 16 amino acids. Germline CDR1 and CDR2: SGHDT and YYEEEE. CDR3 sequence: CASSFVAKGVYNEQFF. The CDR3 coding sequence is TGTGCCAGCAGCTTCGTAGCAAAGGGGGTCTACAATGAGCAGTTCTTC.

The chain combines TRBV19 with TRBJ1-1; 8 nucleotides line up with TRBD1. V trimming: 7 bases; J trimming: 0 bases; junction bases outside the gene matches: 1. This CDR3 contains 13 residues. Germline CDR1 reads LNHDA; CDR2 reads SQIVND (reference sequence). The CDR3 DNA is TGTGCCAGTAAGGACAGGGTGAACACTGAAGCTTTCTTT. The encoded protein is CASKDRVNTEAFF.

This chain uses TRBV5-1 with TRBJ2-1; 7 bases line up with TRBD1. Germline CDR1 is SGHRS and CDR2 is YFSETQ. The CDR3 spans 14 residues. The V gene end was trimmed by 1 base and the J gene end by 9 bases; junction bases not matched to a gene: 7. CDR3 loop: CASSLTTGAGEQFF. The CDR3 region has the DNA TGCGCCAGCAGCTTGACCACAGGGGCCGGTGAGCAGTTCTTC.

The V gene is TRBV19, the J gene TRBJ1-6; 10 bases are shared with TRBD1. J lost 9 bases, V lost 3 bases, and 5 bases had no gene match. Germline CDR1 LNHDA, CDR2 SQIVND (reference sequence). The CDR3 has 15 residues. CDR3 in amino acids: CASSIDRGLSSPLHF. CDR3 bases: TGTGCCAGTAGTATTGACAGGGGGCTGAGTTCACCCCTCCACTTT. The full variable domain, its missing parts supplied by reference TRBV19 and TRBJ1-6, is DGGITQSPKYLFRKEGQNVTLSCEQNLNHDAMYWYRQDPGQGLRLIYYSQIVNDFQKGDIAEGYSVSREKKESFPLTVTSAQKNPTAFYLCASSIDRGLSSPLHFGNGTRLTVT.

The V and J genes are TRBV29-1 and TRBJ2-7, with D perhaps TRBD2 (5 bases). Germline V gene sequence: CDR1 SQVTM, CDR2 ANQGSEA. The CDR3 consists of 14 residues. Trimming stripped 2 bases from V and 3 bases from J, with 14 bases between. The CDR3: CSVENPGIGYEQYF. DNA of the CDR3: TGCAGCGTTGAAAACCCGGGAATAGGCTACGAGCAGTACTTC.

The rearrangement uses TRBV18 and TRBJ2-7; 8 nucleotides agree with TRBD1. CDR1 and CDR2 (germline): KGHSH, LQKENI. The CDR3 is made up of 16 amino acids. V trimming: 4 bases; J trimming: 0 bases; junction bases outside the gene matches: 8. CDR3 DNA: TGTGCCAGCTCACTTTCGACAGGGGCGAGCTCCTACGAGCAGTACTTC. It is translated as CASSLSTGASSYEQYF.